This T cell receptor beta chain was retrieved from a study of blood T cell repertoires in COVID-19. Participants classified as exposed had met a COVID-19 case within 2 weeks before study entry. V trimming: 5 bases; J trimming: 7 bases; junction bases outside the gene matches: 8. The germline V gene has CDR1 SGHAT and CDR2 FQNNGV. This CDR3 has 14 residues. Sequencing used immunoSEQ multiplex PCR; TCRdb keeps in-frame clones, though not all of them. The table lists 350,000 to 400,000 clones, roughly nine tenths of them singletons. Sequenced: PBMCs or T cells enriched from blood (not recorded which). The chain employs TRBV11-2 and TRBJ1-2; 9 bases are a match to TRBD1. The clonotype originates from a woman in her thirties or forties who had been exposed to COVID-19. Here the CDR3 reads CASSETGGSGGYTF. DNA of the CDR3: TGTGCCAGCAGCGAAACAGGGGGCTCGGGTGGCTACACCTTC.